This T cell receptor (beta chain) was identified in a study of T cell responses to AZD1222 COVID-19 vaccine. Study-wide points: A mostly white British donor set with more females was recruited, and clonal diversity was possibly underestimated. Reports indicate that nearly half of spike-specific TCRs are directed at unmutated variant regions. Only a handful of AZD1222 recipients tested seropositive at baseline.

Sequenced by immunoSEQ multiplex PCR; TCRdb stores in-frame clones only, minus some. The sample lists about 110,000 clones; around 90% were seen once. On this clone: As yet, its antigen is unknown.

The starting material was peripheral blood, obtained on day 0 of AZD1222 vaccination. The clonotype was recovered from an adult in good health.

The CDR3 region has the DNA TGTGCCACCTCGATTCAGGGTACCCAAGAGACCCAGTACTTC. Amino acid sequence: CATSIQGTQETQYF. V usage is TRBV2 and J usage is TRBJ2-5; tentatively, D is TRBD1 (5 bases). The CDR3 runs to 14 residues. Germline loops: CDR1 SNHLY, CDR2 FYNNEI. V shed 10 bases and J shed 1 base, with 16 bases lying between them.